These T cell receptor beta chains were read from a single sample in a study of shared clonotypes between healthy human individuals. Clones were read by immunoSEQ multiplex PCR, and TCRdb kept only the in-frame ones, dropping some. Of about 870,000 clones in the sample, about 92% were seen once. The sample comprised naive CD8+ T cells sorted from blood. The receptors derive from a man aged 25-45 years in good health. Each CDR3 is given with its conserved first and last residue. The D gene is left open where the match is weak. Clone size is not always given. Where it is, it says once, few, many or a class for expanded clones.

J gene: TRBJ2-7
V gene: TRBV6-5
D gene: .
clone size: .
CDR3 DNA: TGTGCCAGCAGTTCAGGGGTCTCCTACGAGCAGTACTTC
CDR3 protein: CASSSGVSYEQYF

J gene: TRBJ2-1
V gene: TRBV9
D gene: TRBD2
clone size: once
CDR3 DNA: TGTGCCAGCAGCGTAGGTTCGCAGCGGGAGGCCCTCTCCTACAATGAGCAGTTCTTC
CDR3 protein: CASSVGSQREALSYNEQFF

J gene: TRBJ1-1
V gene: TRBV19
D gene: .
clone size: .
CDR3 DNA: TGTGCCAGTAGTATATCGACACAGGGGAACACTGAAGCTTTCTTT
CDR3 protein: CASSISTQGNTEAFF

J gene: TRBJ2-1
V gene: TRBV7-3
D gene: TRBD2
clone size: .
CDR3 DNA: TGTGCCAGCAGCTCGGTAGGGGGGAAAACTAGCGGGAGGAGCTCCTACAATGAGCAGTTCTTC
CDR3 protein: CASSSVGGKTSGRSSYNEQFF

J gene: TRBJ2-2
V gene: TRBV27
D gene: TRBD1
clone size: .
CDR3 DNA: TGTGCCAGCAGTTCCCACAGACAGGGGACGAACACCGGGGAGCTGTTTTTT
CDR3 protein: CASSSHRQGTNTGELFF

J gene: TRBJ2-6
V gene: TRBV18
D gene: .
clone size: .
CDR3 DNA: TGTGCCAGCTCACCACCTTCCTCGAGATCCAACTCTGGGGCCAACGTCCTGACTTTC
CDR3 protein: CASSPPSSRSNSGANVLTF

J gene: TRBJ1-5
V gene: TRBV27
D gene: .
clone size: .
CDR3 DNA: TGTGCCAGCAGCCCCCGCCAGCAGTCCCCACAGAATTATAGCAATCAGCCCCAGCATTTT
CDR3 protein: CASSPRQQSPQNYSNQPQHF

J gene: TRBJ2-1
V gene: TRBV18
D gene: .
clone size: .
CDR3 DNA: TGTGCCAGCTCACCCGACGGAAACGTTGAGCAGTTCTTC
CDR3 protein: CASSPDGNVEQFF

J gene: TRBJ2-1
V gene: TRBV6-5
D gene: .
clone size: .
CDR3 DNA: TGTGCCAGCAGTTTAGGAGGGAGGGGGAATGAGCAGTTCTTC
CDR3 protein: CASSLGGRGNEQFF

J gene: TRBJ2-3
V gene: TRBV11-1
D gene: .
clone size: .
CDR3 DNA: TGTGCCAGCAGCACGACTCCCACAGATACGCAGTATTTT
CDR3 protein: CASSTTPTDTQYF

J gene: TRBJ2-7
V gene: TRBV7-9
D gene: .
clone size: .
CDR3 DNA: TGTGCCAGCAGCCAAATCGACAGGTCGTACGAGCAGTACTTC
CDR3 protein: CASSQIDRSYEQYF

J gene: TRBJ2-7
V gene: TRBV10-3
D gene: TRBD2
clone size: .
CDR3 DNA: TGTGCCATCAGTGAGGCTAGCGGGAGCCACGAGCAGTACTTC
CDR3 protein: CAISEASGSHEQYF

J gene: TRBJ2-1
V gene: TRBV25-1
D gene: .
clone size: .
CDR3 DNA: TGTGCCAGCGGGGGCTGGACCTACAATGAGCAGTTCTTC
CDR3 protein: CASGGWTYNEQFF

J gene: TRBJ2-3
V gene: TRBV7-2
D gene: .
clone size: .
CDR3 DNA: TGTGCCAGCACCTCTTCCCCAGATACGCAGTATTTT
CDR3 protein: CASTSSPDTQYF

J gene: TRBJ2-1
V gene: TRBV28
D gene: .
clone size: .
CDR3 DNA: TGTGCCAGCAGTTTATCGCCTGCTGGGGTTGATAATGAGCAGTTCTTC
CDR3 protein: CASSLSPAGVDNEQFF

J gene: TRBJ1-5
V gene: TRBV7-9
D gene: TRBD1
clone size: .
CDR3 DNA: TGTGCCAGCAGCTCATGGGACAGGGGTGTCAATCAGCCCCAGCATTTT
CDR3 protein: CASSSWDRGVNQPQHF

J gene: TRBJ2-3
V gene: TRBV2
D gene: TRBD2
clone size: .
CDR3 DNA: TGTGCCAGCCTTTGGGGAGGGGACAGCACAGATACGCAGTATTTT
CDR3 protein: CASLWGGDSTDTQYF

J gene: TRBJ2-7
V gene: TRBV11-2
D gene: TRBD1
clone size: .
CDR3 DNA: TGTGCCAGCAGCTTAGGAGCAGGGGGATTTTACGAGCAGTACTTC
CDR3 protein: CASSLGAGGFYEQYF

J gene: TRBJ2-7
V gene: TRBV5-5
D gene: .
clone size: .
CDR3 DNA: TGTGCCAGCAGCCTCCCCTTATACTACGAGCAGTACTTC
CDR3 protein: CASSLPLYYEQYF

J gene: TRBJ2-1
V gene: TRBV15
D gene: TRBD1
clone size: .
CDR3 DNA: TGTGCCACCACAGAGCCGGGACAGTCCTACAATGAGCAGTTCTTC
CDR3 protein: CATTEPGQSYNEQFF

J gene: TRBJ2-1
V gene: TRBV21-1
D gene: .
clone size: .
CDR3 DNA: TGTGCCAGCAGCGCTCAGGGACACAATGAGCAGTTCTTC
CDR3 protein: CASSAQGHNEQFF

J gene: TRBJ2-5
V gene: TRBV6-6
D gene: .
clone size: .
CDR3 DNA: TGTGCCAGCAGTTACGTCAGGGTCCAAGAGACCCAGTACTTC
CDR3 protein: CASSYVRVQETQYF

J gene: TRBJ2-7
V gene: TRBV27
D gene: TRBD2
clone size: .
CDR3 DNA: TGTGCCAGCAGTCCGTGGTCTAGCGGGCCTTACGAGCAGTACTTC
CDR3 protein: CASSPWSSGPYEQYF

J gene: TRBJ2-6
V gene: TRBV13
D gene: .
clone size: .
CDR3 DNA: TGTGCCAGCAGCTTAGGGGACTCTGGGGCCAACGTCCTGACTTTC
CDR3 protein: CASSLGDSGANVLTF

J gene: TRBJ1-1
V gene: TRBV6-5
D gene: .
clone size: .
CDR3 DNA: TGTGCCAGCAGTCAAACCGACAACACTGAAGCTTTCTTT
CDR3 protein: CASSQTDNTEAFF

J gene: TRBJ1-2
V gene: TRBV12-5
D gene: TRBD1
clone size: .
CDR3 DNA: TGTGCTAGTGGCTCCGGGACAGCAAGCTACACCTTC
CDR3 protein: CASGSGTASYTF

J gene: TRBJ2-7
V gene: TRBV6-5
D gene: .
clone size: once
CDR3 DNA: TGTGCCAGCAGTTACTCGTTACAGGGACCCTACGAGCAGTACTTC
CDR3 protein: CASSYSLQGPYEQYF

J gene: TRBJ2-7
V gene: TRBV11-3
D gene: .
clone size: .
CDR3 DNA: TGTGCCAGCAGCGAGATGGGGAGACAGACTATCGAGCAGTACTTC
CDR3 protein: CASSEMGRQTIEQYF

J gene: TRBJ1-4
V gene: TRBV7-8
D gene: .
clone size: once
CDR3 DNA: TGTGCCAGCAGCTCCCGGGACATCTTACCAACTAATGAAAAACTGTTTTTT
CDR3 protein: CASSSRDILPTNEKLFF

J gene: TRBJ2-3
V gene: TRBV18
D gene: TRBD1
clone size: once
CDR3 DNA: TGTGCCAGCCACGGGACAGGGGGCCGAGCTACGCAGTATTTT
CDR3 protein: CASHGTGGRATQYF

J gene: TRBJ2-1
V gene: TRBV5-5
D gene: .
clone size: .
CDR3 DNA: TGTGCCAGCAGCTTCAACATTTACAATGAGCAGTTCTTC
CDR3 protein: CASSFNIYNEQFF

J gene: TRBJ2-2
V gene: TRBV4-1
D gene: .
clone size: .
CDR3 DNA: TGCGCCAGCAGCCAAGAATCAATGGGGACCGGGGAGCTGTTTTTT
CDR3 protein: CASSQESMGTGELFF

J gene: TRBJ2-3
V gene: TRBV27
D gene: .
clone size: .
CDR3 DNA: TGTGCCAGCAGTTGGGGGACGGGGAGCGCAGATACGCAGTATTTT
CDR3 protein: CASSWGTGSADTQYF

J gene: TRBJ2-7
V gene: TRBV30
D gene: .
clone size: .
CDR3 DNA: TGTGCCTGGAGTGAACAGGGCTACGAGCAGTACTTC
CDR3 protein: CAWSEQGYEQYF

J gene: TRBJ2-3
V gene: TRBV5-1
D gene: TRBD2
clone size: .
CDR3 DNA: TGCGCCAGCAGCTTGGATATCGGGAGGGCAGATACGCAGTATTTT
CDR3 protein: CASSLDIGRADTQYF

J gene: TRBJ1-5
V gene: TRBV10-2
D gene: .
clone size: .
CDR3 DNA: TGCGCCAGCAGTGAGTCGATGCGGGATAGCAATCAGCCCCAGCATTTT
CDR3 protein: CASSESMRDSNQPQHF

J gene: TRBJ2-5
V gene: TRBV12-2
D gene: .
clone size: once
CDR3 DNA: TGTGCAAGTCGCTTAGTTCGGACTGAATCGAAGAGCGGGAGGGCCGGGGAGACCCAGTACTTC
CDR3 protein: CASRLVRTESKSGRAGETQYF

J gene: TRBJ2-1
V gene: TRBV27
D gene: .
clone size: .
CDR3 DNA: TGTGCCAGCAGTTTATCGCTGGACACCTACAATGAGCAGTTCTTC
CDR3 protein: CASSLSLDTYNEQFF

J gene: TRBJ2-4
V gene: TRBV19
D gene: TRBD2
clone size: .
CDR3 DNA: TGTGCCAGTAGTTGGTCGCTACGTTGGAGCGGGAGGGACCAAAACATTCAGTACTTC
CDR3 protein: CASSWSLRWSGRDQNIQYF

J gene: TRBJ2-5
V gene: TRBV28
D gene: TRBD2
clone size: .
CDR3 DNA: TGTGCCAGCAGTTCATTGGGACTAGCGGGAGGGGAGACCCAGTACTTC
CDR3 protein: CASSSLGLAGGETQYF

J gene: TRBJ2-1
V gene: TRBV25-1
D gene: TRBD1
clone size: .
CDR3 DNA: TGTGCCAGCACCTCAGGGGGCAATGAGCAGTTCTTC
CDR3 protein: CASTSGGNEQFF

J gene: TRBJ1-2
V gene: TRBV27
D gene: .
clone size: .
CDR3 DNA: TGTGCCAGCAGTCCCCGGACGGGGTGGGGCTACACCTTC
CDR3 protein: CASSPRTGWGYTF

J gene: TRBJ2-7
V gene: TRBV4-1
D gene: .
clone size: .
CDR3 DNA: TGCGCCAGCAGCCCATCTAGCTATGGGATCTACGAGCAGTACTTC
CDR3 protein: CASSPSSYGIYEQYF

J gene: TRBJ2-3
V gene: TRBV5-1
D gene: .
clone size: once
CDR3 DNA: TGCGCCAGCAGTGAGGGAATAAGCGGAACCTACACAGATACGCAGTATTTT
CDR3 protein: CASSEGISGTYTDTQYF

J gene: TRBJ2-2
V gene: TRBV23-1
D gene: .
clone size: .
CDR3 DNA: TGCGCCAGCAGTCCCGAGGAGGCCGGGGAGCTGTTTTTT
CDR3 protein: CASSPEEAGELFF

J gene: TRBJ2-1
V gene: TRBV6-5
D gene: .
clone size: .
CDR3 DNA: TGTGCCAGCAGTTTCACAGGCAATGAGCAGTTCTTC
CDR3 protein: CASSFTGNEQFF

J gene: TRBJ2-3
V gene: TRBV13
D gene: TRBD2
clone size: many
CDR3 DNA: TGTGCCAGCAGCTTACGGGGCGGGAGCGCCGATACGCAGTATTTT
CDR3 protein: CASSLRGGSADTQYF

J gene: TRBJ2-1
V gene: TRBV4-1
D gene: .
clone size: .
CDR3 DNA: TGCGCCAGCAGCCAATTAGCCACGCTAGCAGCTCTGGGCAATGAGCAGTTCTTC
CDR3 protein: CASSQLATLAALGNEQFF

J gene: TRBJ2-7
V gene: TRBV10-3
D gene: .
clone size: .
CDR3 DNA: TGTGCCATCAGGGGCGAGTACGAGCAGTACTTC
CDR3 protein: CAIRGEYEQYF

J gene: TRBJ2-7
V gene: TRBV5-1
D gene: TRBD1
clone size: .
CDR3 DNA: TGCGCCAGCAGCCTGGGACAGCGGACGAACTCGCTAACCTACGAGCAGTACTTC
CDR3 protein: CASSLGQRTNSLTYEQYF

J gene: TRBJ2-2
V gene: TRBV4-2
D gene: .
clone size: many
CDR3 DNA: TGTGCCAGCAGCCCCGAGCATTCCGGGGAGCTGTTTTTT
CDR3 protein: CASSPEHSGELFF

J gene: TRBJ1-5
V gene: TRBV11-2
D gene: .
clone size: .
CDR3 DNA: TGTGCCAGCAGCTTAGGAGAGGGGTATTATCAGCCCCAGCATTTT
CDR3 protein: CASSLGEGYYQPQHF

J gene: TRBJ2-7
V gene: TRBV7-2
D gene: TRBD2
clone size: .
CDR3 DNA: TGTGCCAGCAACCTAGCGGGAGCCCCCTACGAGCAGTACTTC
CDR3 protein: CASNLAGAPYEQYF